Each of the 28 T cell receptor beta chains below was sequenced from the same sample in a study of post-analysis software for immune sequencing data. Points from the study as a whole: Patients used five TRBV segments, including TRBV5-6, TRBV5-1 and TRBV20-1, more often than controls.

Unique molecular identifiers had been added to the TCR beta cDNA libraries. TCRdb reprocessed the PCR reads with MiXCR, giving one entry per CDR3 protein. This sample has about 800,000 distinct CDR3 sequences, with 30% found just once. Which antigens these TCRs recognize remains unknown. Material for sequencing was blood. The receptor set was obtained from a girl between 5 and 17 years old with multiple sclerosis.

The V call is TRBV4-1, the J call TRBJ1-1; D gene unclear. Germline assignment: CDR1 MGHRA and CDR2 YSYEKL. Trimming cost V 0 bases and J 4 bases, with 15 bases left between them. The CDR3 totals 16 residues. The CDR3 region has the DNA TGCGCCAGCAGCCAAGACCCGGGGAGCGGGAGCACTGAAGCTTTCTTT. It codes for CASSQDPGSGSTEAFF.

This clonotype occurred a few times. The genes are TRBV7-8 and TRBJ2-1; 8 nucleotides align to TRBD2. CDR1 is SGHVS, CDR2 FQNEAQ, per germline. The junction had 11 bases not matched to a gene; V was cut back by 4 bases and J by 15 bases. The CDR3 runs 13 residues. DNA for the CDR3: TGTGCCAGCAGCTATCCGGGACTAGGGTACCCGTTCTTC. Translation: CASSYPGLGYPFF.

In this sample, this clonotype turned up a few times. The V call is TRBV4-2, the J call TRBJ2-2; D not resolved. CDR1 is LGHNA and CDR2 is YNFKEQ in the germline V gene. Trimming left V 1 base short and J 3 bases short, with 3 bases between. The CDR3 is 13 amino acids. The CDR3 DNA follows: TGTGCCAGCAGCCAAGGCCACACCGGGGAGCTGTTTTTT. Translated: CASSQGHTGELFF.

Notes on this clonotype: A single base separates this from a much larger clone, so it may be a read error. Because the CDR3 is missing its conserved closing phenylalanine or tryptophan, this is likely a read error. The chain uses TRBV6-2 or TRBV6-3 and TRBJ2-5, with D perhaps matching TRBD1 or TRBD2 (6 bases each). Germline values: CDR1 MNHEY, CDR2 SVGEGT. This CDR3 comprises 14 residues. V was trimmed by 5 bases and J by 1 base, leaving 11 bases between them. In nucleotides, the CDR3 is TGTGCCAGCAGTCTATGGGGGGCCCAAGAGACCCAGTACTTA. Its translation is CASSLWGAQETQYL.

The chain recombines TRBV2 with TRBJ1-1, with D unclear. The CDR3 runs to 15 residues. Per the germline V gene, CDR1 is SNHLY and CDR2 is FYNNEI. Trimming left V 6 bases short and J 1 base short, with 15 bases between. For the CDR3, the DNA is TGTGCCAGCAGACCTGAATCGTGGGGGAACACTGAAGCTTTCTTT. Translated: CASRPESWGNTEAFF.

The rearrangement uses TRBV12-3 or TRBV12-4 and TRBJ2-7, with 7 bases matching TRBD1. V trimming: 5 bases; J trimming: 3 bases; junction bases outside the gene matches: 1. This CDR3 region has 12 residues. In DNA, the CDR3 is TGTGCCAGCAGTAACAGGGGCTACGAGCAGTACGTC. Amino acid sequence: CASSNRGYEQYV.

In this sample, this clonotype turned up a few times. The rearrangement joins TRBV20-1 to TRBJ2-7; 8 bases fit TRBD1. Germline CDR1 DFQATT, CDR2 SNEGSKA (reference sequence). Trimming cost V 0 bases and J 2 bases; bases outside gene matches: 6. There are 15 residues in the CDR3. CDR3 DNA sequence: TGCAGTGCTAGAGAGACCGGGACAGGAACCTACGAGCAGTACTTC. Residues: CSARETGTGTYEQYF.

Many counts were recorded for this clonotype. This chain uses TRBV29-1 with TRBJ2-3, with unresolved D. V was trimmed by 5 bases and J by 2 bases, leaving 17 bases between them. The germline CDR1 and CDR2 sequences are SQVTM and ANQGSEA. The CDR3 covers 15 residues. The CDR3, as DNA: TGCAGCGTTCTAAGACCGGTCCGGCTCACAGATACGCAGTATTTT. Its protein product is CSVLRPVRLTDTQYF.

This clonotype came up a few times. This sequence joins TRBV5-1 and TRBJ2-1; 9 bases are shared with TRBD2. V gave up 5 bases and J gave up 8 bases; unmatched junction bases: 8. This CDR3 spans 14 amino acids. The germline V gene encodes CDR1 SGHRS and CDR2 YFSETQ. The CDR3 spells CASSYGTSPHEQFF. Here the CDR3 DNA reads TGCGCCAGCAGTTATGGGACTAGCCCCCATGAGCAGTTCTTC.

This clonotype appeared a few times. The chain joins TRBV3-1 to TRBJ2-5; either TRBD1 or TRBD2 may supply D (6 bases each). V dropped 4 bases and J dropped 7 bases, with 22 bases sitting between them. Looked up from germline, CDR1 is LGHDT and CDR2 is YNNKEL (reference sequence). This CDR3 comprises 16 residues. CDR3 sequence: CASSPPVGGQEGTQYF. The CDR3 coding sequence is TGTGCCAGCAGCCCCCCGGTCGGGGGCCAAGAGGGGACCCAGTACTTC.

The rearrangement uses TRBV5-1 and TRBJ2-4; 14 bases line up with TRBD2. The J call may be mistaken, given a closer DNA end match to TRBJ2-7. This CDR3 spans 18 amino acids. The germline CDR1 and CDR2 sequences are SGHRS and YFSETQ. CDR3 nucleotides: TGCGCCAGCAGCCTGGGACTAGCGGGAGAAACGGGGAGGAACGAGCAGTACTTC. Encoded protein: CASSLGLAGETGRNEQYF.

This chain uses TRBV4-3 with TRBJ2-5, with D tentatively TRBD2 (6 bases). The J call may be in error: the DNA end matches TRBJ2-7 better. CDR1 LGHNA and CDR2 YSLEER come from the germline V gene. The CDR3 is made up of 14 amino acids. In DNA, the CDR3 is TGCGCCAGCAGCCAAGATCGGGGGTACAACGAGCAGTACTTC. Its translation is CASSQDRGYNEQYF.

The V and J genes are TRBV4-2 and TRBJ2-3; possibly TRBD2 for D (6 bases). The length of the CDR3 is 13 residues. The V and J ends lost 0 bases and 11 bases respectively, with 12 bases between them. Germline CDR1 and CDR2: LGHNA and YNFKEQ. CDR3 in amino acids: CASSQEEPGLQYF. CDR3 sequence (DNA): TGTGCCAGCAGCCAAGAAGAACCGGGACTGCAGTATTTT.

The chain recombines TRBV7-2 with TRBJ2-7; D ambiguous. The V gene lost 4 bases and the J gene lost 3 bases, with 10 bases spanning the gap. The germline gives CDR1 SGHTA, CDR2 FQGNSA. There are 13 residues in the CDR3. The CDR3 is CASSYIEGYEQYF. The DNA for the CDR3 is TGTGCCAGCAGCTATATCGAAGGCTACGAGCAGTACTTC.

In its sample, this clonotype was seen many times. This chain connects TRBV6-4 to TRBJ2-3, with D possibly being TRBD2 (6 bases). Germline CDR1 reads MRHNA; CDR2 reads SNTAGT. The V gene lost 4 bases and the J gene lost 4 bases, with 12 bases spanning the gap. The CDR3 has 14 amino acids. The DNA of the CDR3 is TGTGCCAGCAGTGTGTACGGAGGGGCAGATACGCAGTATTTT. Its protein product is CASSVYGGADTQYF.

The CDR3 sequence is CATSRYDTLNTEAFF. In DNA, the CDR3 is TGTGCCACCAGCAGGTACGACACACTGAACACTGAAGCTTTCTTT. The V and J genes are TRBV15 and TRBJ1-1; D gene uncertain. The germline V and J ends were trimmed by 3 bases and 0 bases, with 11 bases remaining between them. The CDR3 sequence is 15 residues long. Germline V gives CDR1 LNHNV, CDR2 YYDKDF (reference sequence).

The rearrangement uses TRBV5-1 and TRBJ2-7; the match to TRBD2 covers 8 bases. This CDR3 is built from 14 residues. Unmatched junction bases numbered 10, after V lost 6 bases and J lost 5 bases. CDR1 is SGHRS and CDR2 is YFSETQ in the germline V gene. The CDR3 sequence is CASTLGTRYHEQYF. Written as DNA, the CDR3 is TGCGCCAGCACCCTCGGGACTAGGTACCACGAGCAGTACTTC.

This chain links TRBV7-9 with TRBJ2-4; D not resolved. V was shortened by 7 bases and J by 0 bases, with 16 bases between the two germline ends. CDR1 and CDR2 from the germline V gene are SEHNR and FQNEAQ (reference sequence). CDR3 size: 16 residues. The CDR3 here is CASTPLERLAKNIQYF. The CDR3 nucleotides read TGTGCCAGCACCCCGCTTGAAAGGCTAGCCAAAAACATTCAGTACTTC.

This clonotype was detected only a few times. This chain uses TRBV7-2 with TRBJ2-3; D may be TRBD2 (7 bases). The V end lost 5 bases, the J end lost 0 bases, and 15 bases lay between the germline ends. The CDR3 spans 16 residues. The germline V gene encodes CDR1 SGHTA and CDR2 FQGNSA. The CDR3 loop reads CASSRGAEASTDTQYF. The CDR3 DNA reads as TGTGCCAGCAGCCGGGGGGCGGAGGCTAGCACAGATACGCAGTATTTT.

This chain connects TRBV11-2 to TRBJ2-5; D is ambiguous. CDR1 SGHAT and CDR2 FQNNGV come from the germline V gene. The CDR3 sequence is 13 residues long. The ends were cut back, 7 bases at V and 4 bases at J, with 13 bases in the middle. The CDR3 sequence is CASTRLLGETQYF. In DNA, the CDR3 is TGTGCCAGCACCCGTCTGCTTGGAGAGACCCAGTACTTC.

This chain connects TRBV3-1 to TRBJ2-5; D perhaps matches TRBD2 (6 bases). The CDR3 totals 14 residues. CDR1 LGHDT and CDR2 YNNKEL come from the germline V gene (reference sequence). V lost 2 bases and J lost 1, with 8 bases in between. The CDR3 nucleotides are TGTGCCAGCAGCCAATACGGGAGCCAAGAGACCCAGTACTTC. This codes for CASSQYGSQETQYF.

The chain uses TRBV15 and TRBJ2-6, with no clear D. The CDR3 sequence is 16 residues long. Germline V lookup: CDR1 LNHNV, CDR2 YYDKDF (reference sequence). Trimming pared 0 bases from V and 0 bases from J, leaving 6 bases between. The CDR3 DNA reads TGTGCCACCAGCAGAGATAGAAGCTCTGGGGCCAACGTCCTGACTTTC. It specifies CATSRDRSSGANVLTF.

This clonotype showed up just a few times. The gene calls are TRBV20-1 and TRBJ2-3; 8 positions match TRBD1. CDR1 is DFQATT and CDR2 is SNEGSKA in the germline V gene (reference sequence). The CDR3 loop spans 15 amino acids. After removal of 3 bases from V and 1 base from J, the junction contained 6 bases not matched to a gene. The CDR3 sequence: CSARRLTGGTDTQYF. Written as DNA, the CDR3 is TGCAGTGCTAGGCGATTGACAGGGGGCACAGATACGCAGTATTTT.

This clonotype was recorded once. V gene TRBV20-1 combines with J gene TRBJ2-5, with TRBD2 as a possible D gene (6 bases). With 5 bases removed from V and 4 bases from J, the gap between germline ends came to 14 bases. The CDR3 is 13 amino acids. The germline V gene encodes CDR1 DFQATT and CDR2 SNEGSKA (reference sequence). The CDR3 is CSAWDSQGETQYF. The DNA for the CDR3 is TGCAGTGCTTGGGACTCCCAGGGAGAGACCCAGTACTTC.

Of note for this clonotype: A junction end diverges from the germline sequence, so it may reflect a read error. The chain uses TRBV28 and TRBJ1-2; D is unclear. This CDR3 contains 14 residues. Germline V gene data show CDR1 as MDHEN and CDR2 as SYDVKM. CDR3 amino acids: CARSRGRNQYGYTF. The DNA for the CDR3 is TGTGCCCGCAGTCGGGGTCGCAATCAGTATGGCTACACCTTC.

This CDR3 reads CASSTHADTQYF. The CDR3 DNA sequence: TGTGCCAGCAGTACCCACGCAGATACGCAGTATTTT. The V gene is TRBV12-3 or TRBV12-4, the J gene TRBJ2-3; D gene uncertain. The CDR3 is made up of 12 amino acids. The V end lost 5 bases, the J end lost 4 bases, and 7 bases lay between the germline ends.

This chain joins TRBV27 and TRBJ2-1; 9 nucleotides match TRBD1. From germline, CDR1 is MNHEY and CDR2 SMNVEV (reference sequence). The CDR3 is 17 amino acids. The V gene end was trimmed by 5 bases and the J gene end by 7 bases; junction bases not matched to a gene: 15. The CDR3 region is CASSHRPGTGYLNEQFF. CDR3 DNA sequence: TGTGCCAGCAGTCACCGACCCGGGACAGGGTATTTGAATGAGCAGTTCTTC.

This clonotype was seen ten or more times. CDR3 coding DNA: TGCAGTGCTATTGCGAGTCGTGCTTACAATGAGCAGTTCTTC. Encoded protein: CSAIASRAYNEQFF. The chain joins TRBV20-1 to TRBJ2-1; D remains ambiguous. Looked up from germline, CDR1 is DFQATT and CDR2 is SNEGSKA (reference sequence). Trimming shortened V by 4 bases and J by 4 bases, and 14 bases separated the two germline ends. The CDR3 runs 14 residues.